One sample yielded the 22 T cell receptor beta chains listed below, sequenced in a study of blood T cell repertoires in COVID-19. Using immunoSEQ multiplex PCR, the repertoire was profiled, and TCRdb retains in-frame clones only, with some absent. The table lists more than 300,000 clones, about 89% of them singletons. Sequences were obtained from PBMCs or T cells enriched from blood (not recorded which). These receptor sequences come from a middle-aged man in a cohort exposed to, infected with or recovered from COVID-19 (not recorded which).

To note about this clone: At one end, the junction sequence differs from germline, possibly due to a read error. Different DNA sequences within this sample yield the same CDR3. This chain connects TRBV3-1 (or the pseudogene TRBV3-2) to TRBJ1-2, with 7 positions matching TRBD1. Germline V gene lookup returns CDR1 LGHDT and CDR2 YNNKEL (reference sequence). The length of the CDR3 is 14 residues. The CDR3 loop reads CASSPTLTGQGYTF. The CDR3 bases are TGTGCCAGCAGCCCCACCTTGACAGGGCAAGGCTACACCTTT.

The rearrangement links TRBV6-5 to TRBJ2-1; perhaps TRBD2 as D (5 bases). V lost 2 bases, J lost 8 bases, and 13 bases lay in between. Germline-derived CDR1 and CDR2 are MNHEY and SVGAGI. The CDR3 sequence is 14 residues long. The CDR3 loop is CASSYGSSWDEQFF. CDR3 DNA sequence: TGTGCCAGCAGTTACGGGAGTAGCTGGGATGAGCAGTTCTTC.

The chain has TRBV5-1 and TRBJ2-7; D possibly corresponds to TRBD1 (6 bases). The CDR3 contains 14 residues. Germline assignment: CDR1 SGHRS and CDR2 YFSETQ. V lost 4 bases and J 5 bases, leaving 16 bases between the germline ends. The CDR3 region is CASSDPRGSDEQYF. The CDR3 DNA is TGCGCCAGCAGCGACCCCAGGGGTTCCGACGAGCAGTACTTC.

This clone was counted once. The V call is TRBV7-8, the J call TRBJ1-1, with D possibly matching TRBD1 (5 bases). Germline CDR1 and CDR2: SGHVS and FQNEAQ. Trimming left V 3 bases short and J 4 bases short, with 6 bases between. The CDR3 runs 12 residues. The CDR3 here is CASSFRVTEAFF. CDR3 in DNA: TGTGCCAGCAGCTTCAGGGTCACTGAAGCTTTCTTT.

This clone was counted once. V is TRBV6-6 and J is TRBJ1-5; D possibly corresponds to TRBD1 (6 bases). CDR3 size: 15 residues. V was shortened by 6 bases and J by 0 bases, with 12 bases between the two germline ends. Germline V gene data show CDR1 as MNHNY and CDR2 as SVGAGI (reference sequence). CDR3 nucleotide sequence: TGTGCCAGCAGCACCAGGGGTTATAGCAATCAGCCCCAGCATTTT. Translating gives CASSTRGYSNQPQHF.

This chain joins TRBV14 and TRBJ1-6; 9 bases match TRBD1. Per the germline V gene, CDR1 is SGHDN and CDR2 is FVKESK. The J segment lost 9 bases and the V segment lost 4 bases, leaving 7 bases of the junction unmatched. The CDR3 covers 15 residues. CDR3 loop: CASSPRTGGGSPLHF. CDR3 nucleotide sequence: TGTGCCAGCAGCCCAAGAACAGGGGGCGGTTCACCCCTCCACTTT.

The V gene is TRBV19, the J gene TRBJ2-5; 8 nucleotides agree with TRBD1. This CDR3 is built from 15 residues. The V segment lost 1 base and the J segment 6 bases; nucleotides outside the gene matches: 7. Germline-derived CDR1 and CDR2 are LNHDA and SQIVND (reference sequence). This CDR3 reads CASSIAAGGLKTQYF. The CDR3 DNA reads as TGTGCCAGTAGTATAGCTGCAGGGGGCTTGAAGACCCAGTACTTC. Combining the CDR3 with reference TRBV19 and TRBJ2-5 gives the whole variable domain DGGITQSPKYLFRKEGQNVTLSCEQNLNHDAMYWYRQDPGQGLRLIYYSQIVNDFQKGDIAEGYSVSREKKESFPLTVTSAQKNPTAFYLCASSIAAGGLKTQYFGPGTRLLVL.

V is TRBV7-9 and J is TRBJ2-2; the D is unclear. The germline CDR1 and CDR2 sequences are SEHNR and FQNEAQ (reference sequence). V gave up 4 bases and J gave up 6 bases, with 9 bases separating them. The CDR3 length is 13 residues. Here the CDR3 DNA reads TGTGCCAGCAGCTCGGGTGAGCCCGGGGAGCTGTTTTTT. As protein: CASSSGEPGELFF.

CDR3 DNA: TGTGCCAGCAGCCCGCTACAGGGGGTCAGTTATGGCTACACCTTC. Translated: CASSPLQGVSYGYTF. This chain uses TRBV7-9 with TRBJ1-2; TRBD1 matches at 8 bases. Germline-derived CDR1 and CDR2 are SEHNR and FQNEAQ (reference sequence). The CDR3 has 15 amino acids. V shed 5 bases, J shed 5 bases, and the junction held 10 bases outside the gene matches.

The chain has TRBV7-8 and TRBJ2-1, with a possible D match to TRBD2 (6 bases). V was shortened by 5 bases and J by 15 bases, with 26 bases between the two germline ends. The CDR3 is 15 amino acids. Per germline, CDR1 SGHVS and CDR2 FQNEAQ. In DNA form, the CDR3 reads TGTGCCAGCAGCCCGATTGTGGTAGCGGCCCGGGGGAGGTTCTTC. It yields the protein CASSPIVVAARGRFF.

This chain joins TRBV28 and TRBJ1-6; 11 bases match TRBD1. The CDR3 spans 17 residues. The V segment lost 1 base and the J segment 8 bases; nucleotides outside the gene matches: 7. The germline V gene has CDR1 MDHEN and CDR2 SYDVKM. The CDR3 is CASSLLGTGGKDSPLHF. The CDR3 bases are TGTGCCAGCAGTTTATTGGGGACAGGGGGGAAGGATTCACCCCTCCACTTT.

V gene TRBV7-2 combines with J gene TRBJ2-2, with D possibly being TRBD2 (5 bases). Trimming took off 7 bases at V and 1 base at J, with 10 bases between the two ends. Germline CDR1 reads SGHTA; CDR2 reads FQGNSA. This CDR3 has 14 amino acids. The CDR3 DNA reads TGTGCCAGCAACTACCGGGGGAACACCGGGGAGCTGTTTTTT. As protein: CASNYRGNTGELFF.

The count of this clone is one. V gene TRBV7-2 combines with J gene TRBJ2-3, with 8 bases matching TRBD2. Trimming removed 3 bases from V and 5 bases from J; junction bases left unmatched: 7. CDR1 is SGHTA, CDR2 FQGNSA, per germline. CDR3 length: 15 residues. CDR3 sequence (DNA): TGTGCCAGCAGCTTGAACGGGAGGGCCGGAGATACGCAGTATTTT. Translating gives CASSLNGRAGDTQYF.

The rearrangement joins TRBV19 to TRBJ1-1; D unclear. CDR1 LNHDA and CDR2 SQIVND come from the germline V gene (reference sequence). The CDR3 is 13 residues long. The V and J ends lost 6 bases and 1 base respectively, with 9 bases between them. The DNA for the CDR3 is TGTGCCAGTAGCACCCGCAGGAACACTGAAGCTTTCTTT. Amino acids: CASSTRRNTEAFF.

V and J are TRBV3-1 (or the pseudogene TRBV3-2) and TRBJ2-7, with D maybe TRBD1 (5 bases). The ends were cut back, 4 bases at V and 2 bases at J, with 18 bases in the middle. Germline values: CDR1 LGHDT, CDR2 YNNKEL (reference sequence). The CDR3 sequence is 16 residues long. The CDR3 sequence is CASSPQTGNGAYEQYF. For the CDR3, the DNA is TGTGCCAGCAGCCCTCAAACAGGAAACGGAGCCTACGAGCAGTACTTC.

The chain has TRBV12-5 and TRBJ2-7, with a weak D call TRBD2 (6 bases). The CDR3 has 14 amino acids. V lost 2 bases, J lost 3 bases, and 11 bases lay in between. Per germline, CDR1 LGHNT and CDR2 FRNRAP. CDR3 sequence reads: CASGLYGRSYEQYF. CDR3 nucleotides: TGTGCTAGTGGTTTGTACGGGAGAAGCTACGAGCAGTACTTC.

The chain employs TRBV27 and TRBJ2-5; TRBD2 aligns across 7 bases. The CDR3 extends over 13 amino acids. J lost 2 bases, V lost 6 bases, and 3 bases had no gene match. Germline V gene data show CDR1 as MNHEY and CDR2 as SMNVEV (reference sequence). DNA for the CDR3: TGTGCCAGCAGGATTAGCGGGCAAGAGACCCAGTACTTC. As protein: CASRISGQETQYF.

The rearrangement joins TRBV19 to TRBJ2-1, with 16 nucleotides matching TRBD2. The CDR3 covers 16 residues. V trimming: 4 bases; J trimming: 10 bases; junction bases outside the gene matches: 7. Germline-derived CDR1 and CDR2 are LNHDA and SQIVND (reference sequence). CDR3 in amino acids: CASSTSGTSGRGEQFF. Written as DNA, the CDR3 is TGTGCCAGTAGTACCTCCGGGACTAGCGGGAGGGGCGAGCAGTTCTTC.

The chain employs TRBV30 and TRBJ2-2; TRBD2 is a possible D gene (5 bases). Trimming removed 4 bases at V and 3 bases at J, with 15 bases between. The CDR3 length is 15 residues. Per the germline V gene, CDR1 is GTSNPN and CDR2 is SVGIG (reference sequence). CDR3 sequence reads: CAWTRPGFYTGELFF. CDR3 sequence (DNA): TGTGCCTGGACCCGCCCGGGATTTTACACCGGGGAGCTGTTTTTT.

The gene calls are TRBV7-9 and TRBJ2-7, with 8 bases that match TRBD2. The CDR3 is 16 amino acids. V shed 2 bases and J 0 bases; nucleotides not matched to a gene: 6. Germline CDR1 and CDR2: SEHNR and FQNEAQ (reference sequence). The CDR3 region has the DNA TGTGCCAGCAGCTTACAAGGGAGCGGGAGCTCCTACGAGCAGTACTTC. Its protein product is CASSLQGSGSSYEQYF.

This clone was picked up one time. The J gene is TRBJ2-7, the V gene TRBV18; 8 bases align to TRBD1. Germline-derived CDR1 and CDR2 are KGHSH and LQKENI. V lost 1 base to trimming and J lost 3 bases; unmatched junction nucleotides: 8. The length of the CDR3 is 16 residues. CDR3 bases: TGTGCCAGCTCACCACTGACAGGGGCCAGCTTCTACGAGCAGTACTTC. Its protein product is CASSPLTGASFYEQYF.

This rearrangement joins TRBV6-1 to TRBJ1-6; 8 nucleotides align to TRBD1. There are 14 residues in the CDR3. Trimming took 2 bases from V and 9 from J; bases not matched to a gene: 3. From germline, CDR1 is MNHNS and CDR2 SASEGT. The CDR3 protein is CASSEQGAPSPLHF. DNA for the CDR3: TGTGCCAGCAGTGAACAGGGGGCTCCTTCACCCCTCCACTTT.